A single sample gave rise to the 22 T cell receptor beta chains below, sequenced in a study of monozygotic twins with inflammatory bowel disease. TCRdb re-called the 5' RACE reads and gives one entry per CDR3 protein, without DNA. Here the sample table reports about 440,000 distinct CDR3 sequences. Material: blood. The receptors were gathered from a human donor with ulcerative colitis or Crohn's disease, or a healthy co-twin of an affected twin (not recorded which).

The rearrangement uses TRBV7-2 and TRBJ1-2. Germline V gene lookup returns CDR1 SGHTA and CDR2 FQGNSA. The CDR3 totals 13 residues. CDR3 sequence: CASSLGTSYGYTF.

The V and J genes are TRBV25-1 and TRBJ2-7; without DNA, the TCRdb call of TRBD2 cannot be checked. The CDR3 runs 15 residues. The germline CDR1 and CDR2 sequences are MGHDK and SYGVNS. This CDR3 reads CATSKGTSSLHPEYF.

V gene TRBV12-3 or TRBV12-4 combines with J gene TRBJ2-7; TCRdb names TRBD2, which stays unverified in the absence of DNA. The CDR3 runs to 15 residues. The CDR3 spells CASRGLAGGSYVQYF.

The chain is built from TRBV10-3 and TRBJ2-7. Germline V gene data show CDR1 as ENHRY and CDR2 as SYGVKD. This CDR3 contains 14 residues. The CDR3 sequence is CAISGMEKNYEQYF.

The V gene is TRBV7-2, the J gene TRBJ2-7; TCRdb reports TRBD2, a call that lacks DNA to check it against. Germline V gene sequence: CDR1 SGHTA, CDR2 FQGNSA. CDR3 size: 16 residues. The CDR3 loop is CASSAGLAMSGNEQYF. Using reference TRBV7-2 and TRBJ2-7 for the parts outside the CDR3, the full variable domain is GAGVSQSPSNKVTEKGKDVELRCDPISGHTALYWYRQSLGQGLEFLIYFQGNSAPDKSGLPSDRFSAERTGGSVSTLTIQRTQQEDSAVYLCASSAGLAMSGNEQYFGPGTRLTVT.

The V and J genes are TRBV2 and TRBJ2-3; TCRdb designates TRBD2, a call that cannot be tested without DNA. Germline V gives CDR1 SNHLY, CDR2 FYNNEI. The length of the CDR3 is 12 residues. CDR3 sequence reads: CASKSVTDTQYF.

The CDR3 is CASSMDRGSDTQYF. This chain connects TRBV19 to TRBJ2-3. CDR1 and CDR2 from the germline V gene are LNHDA and SQIVND (reference sequence). The CDR3 spans 14 residues.

The chain is built from TRBV29-1 and TRBJ2-5; with no DNA, the TCRdb D assignment of TRBD1 cannot be verified. Per germline, CDR1 SQVTM and CDR2 ANQGSEA. This CDR3 comprises 13 residues. The chain's CDR3 is CSVKQGPQETQYF.

This chain joins TRBV7-7 and TRBJ2-5. The CDR3 extends over 13 amino acids. CDR1 and CDR2 from the germline V gene are SSHAT and FNYEAQ (reference sequence). The CDR3 loop reads CASSLPHEETQYF.

The V gene is TRBV12-3 or TRBV12-4, the J gene TRBJ2-3; the TRBD2 assignment by TCRdb is unverifiable without DNA. The CDR3 loop spans 15 amino acids. The CDR3 spells CASSLPGSRADTQYF.

The chain links TRBV7-2 to TRBJ1-2; no DNA is available, so the TRBD1 call from TCRdb remains unchecked. Germline-derived CDR1 and CDR2 are SGHTA and FQGNSA. The CDR3 spans 14 residues. The CDR3 protein is CASSLAPGARGYTF.

This chain uses TRBV2 with TRBJ2-2; TCRdb's D call, TRBD2, is unchecked because there is no DNA. This CDR3 spans 16 amino acids. Germline V gives CDR1 SNHLY, CDR2 FYNNEI. The CDR3 loop reads CASSESLAGNTGELFF.

The gene calls are TRBV7-2 and TRBJ1-3; the D call from TCRdb, TRBD1, cannot be confirmed without DNA. The CDR3 spans 13 residues. CDR1 and CDR2 from the germline V gene are SGHTA and FQGNSA. The CDR3 reads CASSQGPRNTIYF.

The chain employs TRBV4-1 and TRBJ1-2; TCRdb indicates TRBD1, and absent DNA this call remains unverified. Germline values: CDR1 MGHRA, CDR2 YSYEKL. This CDR3 is 14 amino acids long. CDR3 protein: CASSEQGYGYGYTF.

V is TRBV6-5 and J is TRBJ2-7; the D call of TRBD1 rests on TCRdb alone, since no DNA is present to check it. Germline values: CDR1 MNHEY, CDR2 SVGAGI. The CDR3 consists of 13 residues. This CDR3 reads CASSYGTVYEQYF.

The J gene is TRBJ2-7, the V gene TRBV20-1; absent DNA, TCRdb's TRBD1 call cannot be checked. The V gene's germline CDR1 is DFQATT and CDR2 SNEGSKA (reference sequence). This CDR3 comprises 14 residues. CDR3: CSASYHGQGYEQYF.

The V and J genes are TRBV29-1 and TRBJ2-5; TCRdb outputs TRBD2, but without DNA this stays unchecked. This CDR3 has 17 residues. Per germline, CDR1 SQVTM and CDR2 ANQGSEA. CDR3 region: CSVEERMGLAGGETQYF.

The chain uses TRBV5-1 and TRBJ2-1; checking the TCRdb D call of TRBD1 is not possible without DNA. CDR3 size: 15 residues. The V gene's germline CDR1 is SGHRS and CDR2 YFSETQ. The CDR3 loop is CASSRGQGSYNEQFF.

This chain joins TRBV11-1 and TRBJ2-1. The CDR3 spans 15 residues. Looked up from germline, CDR1 is SGHAT and CDR2 is FQDESV (reference sequence). The CDR3 here is CASSKVPSSYNEQFF.

This rearrangement joins TRBV20-1 to TRBJ2-1; TCRdb's D gene call, TRBD1, goes unchecked for lack of DNA. Germline V gives CDR1 DFQATT, CDR2 SNEGSKA (reference sequence). This CDR3 has 17 residues. The CDR3 here is CSASDWPRDRGYNEQFF.

This sequence joins TRBV29-1 and TRBJ1-1; the D call from TCRdb, TRBD1, cannot be confirmed without DNA. The CDR3 length is 13 residues. Germline V gene sequence: CDR1 SQVTM, CDR2 ANQGSEA. This chain's CDR3 is CSVSAHWNTEAFF.

The chain links TRBV6-1 to TRBJ2-7. The germline gives CDR1 MNHNS, CDR2 SASEGT. This CDR3 is 15 amino acids long. CDR3 protein: CASSVGGKLYYEQYF.